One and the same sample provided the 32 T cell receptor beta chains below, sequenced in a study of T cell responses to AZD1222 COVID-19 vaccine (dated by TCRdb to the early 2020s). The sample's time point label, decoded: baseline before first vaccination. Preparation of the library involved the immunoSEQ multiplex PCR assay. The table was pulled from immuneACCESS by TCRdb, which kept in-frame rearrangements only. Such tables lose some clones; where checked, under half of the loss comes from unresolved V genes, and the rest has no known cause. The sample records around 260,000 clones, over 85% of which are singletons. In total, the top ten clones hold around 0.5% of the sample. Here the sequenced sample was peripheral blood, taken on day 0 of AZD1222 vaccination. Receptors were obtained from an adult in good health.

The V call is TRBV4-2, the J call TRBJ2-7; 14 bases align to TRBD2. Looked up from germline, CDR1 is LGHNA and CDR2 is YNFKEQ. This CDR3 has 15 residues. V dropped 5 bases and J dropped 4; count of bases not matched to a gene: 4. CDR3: CASSSRLAGGYEQYF. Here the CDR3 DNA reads TGTGCCAGCAGCTCCCGACTAGCGGGAGGGTACGAGCAGTACTTC.

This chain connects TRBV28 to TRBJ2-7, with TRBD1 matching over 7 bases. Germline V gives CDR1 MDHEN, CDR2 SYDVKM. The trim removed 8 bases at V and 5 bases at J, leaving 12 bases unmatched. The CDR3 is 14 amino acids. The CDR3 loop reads CASAHPRGIHEQYF. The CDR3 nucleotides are TGTGCCAGCGCTCACCCCAGGGGGATTCACGAGCAGTACTTC.

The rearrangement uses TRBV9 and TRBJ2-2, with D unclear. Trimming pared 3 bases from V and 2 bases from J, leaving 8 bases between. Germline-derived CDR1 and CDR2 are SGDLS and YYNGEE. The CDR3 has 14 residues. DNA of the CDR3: TGTGCCAGCAGCGGGACCGGTAACACCGGGGAGCTGTTTTTT. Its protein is CASSGTGNTGELFF.

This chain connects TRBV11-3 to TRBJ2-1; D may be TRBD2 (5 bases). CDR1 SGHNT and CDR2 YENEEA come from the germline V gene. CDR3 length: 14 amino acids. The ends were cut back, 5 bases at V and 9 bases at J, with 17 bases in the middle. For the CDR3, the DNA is TGTGCCAGCAGCCAACGGACGGTGGACTCTGAGCAGTTCTTC. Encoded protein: CASSQRTVDSEQFF.

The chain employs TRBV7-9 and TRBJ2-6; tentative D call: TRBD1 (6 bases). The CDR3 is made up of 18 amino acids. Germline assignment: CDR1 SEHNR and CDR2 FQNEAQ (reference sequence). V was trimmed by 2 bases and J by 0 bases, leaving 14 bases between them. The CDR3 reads CASSLWDTGPSGANVLTF. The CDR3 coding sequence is TGTGCCAGCAGCTTATGGGACACGGGTCCCTCTGGGGCCAACGTCCTGACTTTC. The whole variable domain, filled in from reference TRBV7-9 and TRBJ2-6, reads DTGVSQNPRHKITKRGQNVTFRCDPISEHNRLYWYRQTLGQGPEFLTYFQNEAQLEKSRLLSDRFSAERPKGSFSTLEIQRTEQGDSAMYLCASSLWDTGPSGANVLTFGAGSRLTVL.

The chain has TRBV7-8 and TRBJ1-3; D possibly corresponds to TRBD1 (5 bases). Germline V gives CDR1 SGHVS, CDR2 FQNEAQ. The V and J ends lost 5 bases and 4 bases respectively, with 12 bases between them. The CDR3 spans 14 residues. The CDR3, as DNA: TGTGCCAGCAGCGAAACAGGAGACGGAAACACCATATATTTT. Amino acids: CASSETGDGNTIYF.

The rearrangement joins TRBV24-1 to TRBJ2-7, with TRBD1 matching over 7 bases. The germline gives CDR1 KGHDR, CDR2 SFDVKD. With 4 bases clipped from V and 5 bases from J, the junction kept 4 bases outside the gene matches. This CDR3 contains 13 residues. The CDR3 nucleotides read TGTGCCACCAGTGAAGGAACAGGGGACGAGCAGTACTTC. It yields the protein CATSEGTGDEQYF.

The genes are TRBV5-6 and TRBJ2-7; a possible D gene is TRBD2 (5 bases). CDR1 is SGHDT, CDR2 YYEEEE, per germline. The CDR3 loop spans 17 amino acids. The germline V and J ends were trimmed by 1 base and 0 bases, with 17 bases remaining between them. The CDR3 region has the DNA TGTGCCAGCAGCTTGTATCTCAAGCGGAGGAGCTCCTACGAGCAGTACTTC. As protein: CASSLYLKRRSSYEQYF.

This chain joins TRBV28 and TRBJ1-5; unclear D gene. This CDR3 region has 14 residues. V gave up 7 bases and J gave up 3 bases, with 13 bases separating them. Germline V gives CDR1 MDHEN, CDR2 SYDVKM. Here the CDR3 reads CASTPGGSNQPQHF. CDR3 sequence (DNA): TGTGCCAGCACCCCAGGAGGGTCCAATCAGCCCCAGCATTTT. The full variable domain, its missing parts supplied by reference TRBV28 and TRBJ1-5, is DVKVTQSSRYLVKRTGEKVFLECVQDMDHENMFWYRQDPGLGLRLIYFSYDVKMKEKGDIPEGYSVSREKKERFSLILESASTNQTSMYLCASTPGGSNQPQHFGDGTRLSIL.

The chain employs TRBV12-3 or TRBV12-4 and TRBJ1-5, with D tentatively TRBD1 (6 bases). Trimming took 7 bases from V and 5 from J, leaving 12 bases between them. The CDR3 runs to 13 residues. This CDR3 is CASTWKGDQPQHF. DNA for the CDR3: TGTGCCAGCACCTGGAAGGGGGATCAGCCCCAGCATTTT.

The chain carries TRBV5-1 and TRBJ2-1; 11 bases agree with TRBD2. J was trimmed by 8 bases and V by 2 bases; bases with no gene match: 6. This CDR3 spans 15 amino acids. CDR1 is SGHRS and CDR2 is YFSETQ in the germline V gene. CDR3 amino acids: CASSFLAGGGDEQFF. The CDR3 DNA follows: TGCGCCAGCAGCTTCCTAGCGGGAGGAGGCGATGAGCAGTTCTTC.

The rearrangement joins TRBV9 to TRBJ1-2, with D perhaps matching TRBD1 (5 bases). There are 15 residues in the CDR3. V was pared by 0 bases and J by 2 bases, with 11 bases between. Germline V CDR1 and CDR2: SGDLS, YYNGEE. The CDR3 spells CASSVVKGWNYGYTF. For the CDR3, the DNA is TGTGCCAGCAGCGTAGTCAAGGGGTGGAACTATGGCTACACCTTC. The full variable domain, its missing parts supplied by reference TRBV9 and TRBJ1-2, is DSGVTQTPKHLITATGQRVTLRCSPRSGDLSVYWYQQSLDQGLQFLIQYYNGEERAKGNILERFSAQQFPDLHSELNLSSLELGDSALYFCASSVVKGWNYGYTFGSGTRLTVV.

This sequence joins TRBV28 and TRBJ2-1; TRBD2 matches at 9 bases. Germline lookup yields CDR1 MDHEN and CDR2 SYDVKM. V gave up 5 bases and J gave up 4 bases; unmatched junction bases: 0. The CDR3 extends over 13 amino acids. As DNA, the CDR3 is TGTGCCAGCAGTCTAGCGGGGTACAATGAGCAGTTCTTC. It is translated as CASSLAGYNEQFF.

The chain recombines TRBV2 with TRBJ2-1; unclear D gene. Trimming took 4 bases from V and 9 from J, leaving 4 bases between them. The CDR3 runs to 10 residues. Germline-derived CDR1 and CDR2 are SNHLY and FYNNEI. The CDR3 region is CASSAGEQFF. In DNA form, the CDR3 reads TGTGCCAGCAGTGCAGGTGAGCAGTTCTTC.

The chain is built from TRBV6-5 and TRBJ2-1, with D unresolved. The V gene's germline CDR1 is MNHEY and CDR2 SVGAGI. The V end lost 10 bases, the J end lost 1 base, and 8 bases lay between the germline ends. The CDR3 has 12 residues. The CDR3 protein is CATARSYNEQFF. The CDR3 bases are TGTGCCACCGCCAGATCCTACAATGAGCAGTTCTTC.

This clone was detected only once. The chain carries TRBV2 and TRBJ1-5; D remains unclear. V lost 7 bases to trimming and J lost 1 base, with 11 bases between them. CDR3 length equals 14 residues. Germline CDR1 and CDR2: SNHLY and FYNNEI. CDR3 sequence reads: CASTSGRSNQPQHF. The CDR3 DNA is TGTGCCAGCACCTCGGGGAGGAGCAATCAGCCCCAGCATTTT.

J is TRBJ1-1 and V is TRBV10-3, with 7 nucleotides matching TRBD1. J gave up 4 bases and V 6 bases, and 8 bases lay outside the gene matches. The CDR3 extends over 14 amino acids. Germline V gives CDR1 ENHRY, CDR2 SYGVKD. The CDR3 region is CAIRVDRAGTEAFF. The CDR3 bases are TGTGCCATCAGGGTTGACAGGGCGGGCACTGAAGCTTTCTTT.

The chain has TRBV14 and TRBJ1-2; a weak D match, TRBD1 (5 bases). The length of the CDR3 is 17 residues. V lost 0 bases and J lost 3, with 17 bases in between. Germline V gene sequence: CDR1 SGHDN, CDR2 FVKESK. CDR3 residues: CASSQDPAGTPYYGYTF. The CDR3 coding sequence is TGTGCCAGCAGCCAAGATCCTGCAGGGACCCCTTACTATGGCTACACCTTC.

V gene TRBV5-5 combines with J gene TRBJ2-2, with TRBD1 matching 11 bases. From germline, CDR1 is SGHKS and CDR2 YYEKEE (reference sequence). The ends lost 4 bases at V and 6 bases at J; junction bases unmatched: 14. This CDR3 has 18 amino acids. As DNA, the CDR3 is TGTGCCAGCAGCCCGTCCTGGACAGGGGGCTCATTCCCCGGGGAGCTGTTTTTT. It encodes CASSPSWTGGSFPGELFF.

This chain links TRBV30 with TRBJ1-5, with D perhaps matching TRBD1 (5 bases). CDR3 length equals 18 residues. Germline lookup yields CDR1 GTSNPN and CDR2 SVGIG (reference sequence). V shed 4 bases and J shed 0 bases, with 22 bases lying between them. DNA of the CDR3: TGTGCCTGGATTCGGGGGGGTCGGGGGAAATATAGCAATCAGCCCCAGCATTTT. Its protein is CAWIRGGRGKYSNQPQHF.

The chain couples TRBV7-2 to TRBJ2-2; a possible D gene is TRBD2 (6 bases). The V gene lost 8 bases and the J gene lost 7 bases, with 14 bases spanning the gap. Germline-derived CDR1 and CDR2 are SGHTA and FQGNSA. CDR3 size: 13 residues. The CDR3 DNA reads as TGTGCCAGCGTAGCGGCTGTGGGCGGGGAGCTGTTTTTT. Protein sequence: CASVAAVGGELFF.

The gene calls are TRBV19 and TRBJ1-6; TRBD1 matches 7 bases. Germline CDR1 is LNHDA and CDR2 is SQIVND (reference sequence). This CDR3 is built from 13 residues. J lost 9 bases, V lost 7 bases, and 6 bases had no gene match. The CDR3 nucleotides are TGTGCCAGTACCGACAGGGATGCTTCACCCCTCCACTTT. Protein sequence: CASTDRDASPLHF.

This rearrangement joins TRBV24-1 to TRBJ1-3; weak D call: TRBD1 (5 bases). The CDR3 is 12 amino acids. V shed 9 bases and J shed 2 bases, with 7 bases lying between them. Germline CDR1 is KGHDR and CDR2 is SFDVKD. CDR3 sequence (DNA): TGTGCCACCCGGGGCCCTGGAAACACCATATATTTT. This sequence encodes CATRGPGNTIYF.

This CDR3 is CASSWGTRSEQFF. The CDR3 DNA reads as TGTGCCAGCAGTTGGGGGACTAGGAGTGAGCAGTTCTTC. The chain is built from TRBV6-5 and TRBJ2-1; the match to TRBD2 covers 8 bases. V was pared by 4 bases and J by 9 bases, with 5 bases of the junction left unmatched. CDR1 and CDR2 from the germline V gene are MNHEY and SVGAGI. The CDR3 extends over 13 amino acids.

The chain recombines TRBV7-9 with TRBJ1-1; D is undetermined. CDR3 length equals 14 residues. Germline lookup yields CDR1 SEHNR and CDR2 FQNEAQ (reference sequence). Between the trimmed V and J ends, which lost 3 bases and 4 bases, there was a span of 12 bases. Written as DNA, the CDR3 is TGTGCCAGCAGCTTCGGGCAAAAAATCACTGAAGCTTTCTTT. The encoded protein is CASSFGQKITEAFF.

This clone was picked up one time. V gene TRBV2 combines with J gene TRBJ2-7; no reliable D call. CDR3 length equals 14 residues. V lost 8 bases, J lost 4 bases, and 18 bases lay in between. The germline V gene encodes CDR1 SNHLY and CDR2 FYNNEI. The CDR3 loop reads CASGEGQVGYEQYF. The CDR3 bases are TGTGCCAGCGGGGAAGGGCAGGTTGGGTACGAGCAGTACTTC. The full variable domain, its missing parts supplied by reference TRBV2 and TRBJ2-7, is EPEVTQTPSHQVTQMGQEVILRCVPISNHLYFYWYRQILGQKVEFLVSFYNNEISEKSEIFDDQFSVERPDGSNFTLKIRSTKLEDSAMYFCASGEGQVGYEQYFGPGTRLTVT.

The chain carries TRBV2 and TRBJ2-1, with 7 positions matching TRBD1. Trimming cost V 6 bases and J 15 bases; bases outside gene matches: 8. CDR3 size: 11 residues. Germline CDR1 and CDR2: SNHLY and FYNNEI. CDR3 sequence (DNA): TGTGCCAGCAGCTCCGACAGGGTACCGTTCTTC. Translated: CASSSDRVPFF.

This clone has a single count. CDR3 coding DNA: TGTGCCAGCAGTTTCGCCACCCGGGGACTAGCGGGGGGGCACACAGATACGCAGTATTTT. This sequence encodes CASSFATRGLAGGHTDTQYF. This chain links TRBV28 with TRBJ2-3, with 16 bases lining up with TRBD2. The V and J ends lost 3 bases and 2 bases, in that order; junction bases with no gene match: 11. This CDR3 is 20 amino acids long. Germline V gene lookup returns CDR1 MDHEN and CDR2 SYDVKM.

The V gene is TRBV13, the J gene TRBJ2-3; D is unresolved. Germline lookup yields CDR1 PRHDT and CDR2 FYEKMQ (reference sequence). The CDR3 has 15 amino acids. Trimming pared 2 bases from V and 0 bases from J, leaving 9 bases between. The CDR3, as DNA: TGTGCCAGCAGCTTACGGAAGGAAAGCACAGATACGCAGTATTTT. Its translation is CASSLRKESTDTQYF.

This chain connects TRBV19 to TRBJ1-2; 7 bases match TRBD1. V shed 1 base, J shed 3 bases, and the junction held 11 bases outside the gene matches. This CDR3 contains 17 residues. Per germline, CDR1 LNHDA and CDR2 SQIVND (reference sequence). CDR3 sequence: CASSIVFARGAHYGYTF. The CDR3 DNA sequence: TGTGCCAGTAGTATAGTGTTTGCCAGGGGGGCTCACTATGGCTACACCTTC. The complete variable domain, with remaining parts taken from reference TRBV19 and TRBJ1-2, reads DGGITQSPKYLFRKEGQNVTLSCEQNLNHDAMYWYRQDPGQGLRLIYYSQIVNDFQKGDIAEGYSVSREKKESFPLTVTSAQKNPTAFYLCASSIVFARGAHYGYTFGSGTRLTVV.

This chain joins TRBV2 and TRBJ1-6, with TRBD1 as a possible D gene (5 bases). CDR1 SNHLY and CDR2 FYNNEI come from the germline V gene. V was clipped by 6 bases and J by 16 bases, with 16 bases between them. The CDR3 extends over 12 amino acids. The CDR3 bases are TGTGCCAGCAGAGAGCGGGACGGCCTTCTCCACTTT. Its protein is CASRERDGLLHF. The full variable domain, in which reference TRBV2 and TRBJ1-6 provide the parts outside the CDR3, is EPEVTQTPSHQVTQMGQEVILRCVPISNHLYFYWYRQILGQKVEFLVSFYNNEISEKSEIFDDQFSVERPDGSNFTLKIRSTKLEDSAMYFCASRERDGLLHFGNGTRLTVT.

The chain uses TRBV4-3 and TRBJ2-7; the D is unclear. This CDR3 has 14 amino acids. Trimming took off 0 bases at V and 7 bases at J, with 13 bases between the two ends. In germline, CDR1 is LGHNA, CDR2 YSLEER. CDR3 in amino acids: CASSQDSGLGEQYF. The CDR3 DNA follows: TGCGCCAGCAGCCAAGATTCAGGTCTCGGAGAGCAGTACTTC.